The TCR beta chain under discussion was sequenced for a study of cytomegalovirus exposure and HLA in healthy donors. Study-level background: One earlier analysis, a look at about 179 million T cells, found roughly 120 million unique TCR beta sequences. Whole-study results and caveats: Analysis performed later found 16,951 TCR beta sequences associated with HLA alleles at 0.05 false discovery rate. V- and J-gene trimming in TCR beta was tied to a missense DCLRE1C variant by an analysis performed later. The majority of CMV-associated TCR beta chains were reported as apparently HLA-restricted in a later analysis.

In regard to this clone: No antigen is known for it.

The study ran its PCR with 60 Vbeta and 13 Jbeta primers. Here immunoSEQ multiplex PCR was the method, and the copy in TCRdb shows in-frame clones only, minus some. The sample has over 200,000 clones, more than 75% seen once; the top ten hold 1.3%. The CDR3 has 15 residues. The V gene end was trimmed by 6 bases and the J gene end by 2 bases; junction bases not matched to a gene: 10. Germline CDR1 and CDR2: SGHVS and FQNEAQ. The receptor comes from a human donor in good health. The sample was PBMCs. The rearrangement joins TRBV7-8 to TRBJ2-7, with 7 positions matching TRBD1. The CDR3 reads CASREPGQNPYEQYF. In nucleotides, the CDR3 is TGTGCCAGCAGAGAGCCGGGACAGAACCCCTACGAGCAGTACTTC.